The clone carrying this T cell receptor (beta chain) turned up a few times. Its matching antigen is unknown. Study conclusions and caveats: Greatest tumor Treg TCR overlap was with tumor naive CD4+ cells.

V was pared by 5 bases and J by 9 bases, with 12 bases of the junction left unmatched. Germline-derived CDR1 and CDR2 are MDHEN and SYDVKM. The CDR3 loop spans 16 amino acids. TCRdb reprocessed the 5' RACE reads via MiXCR and lists one record per CDR3 protein. The table lists about 57,000 distinct CDR3 sequences, about 28% of them singletons. Sequencing used tumor-infiltrating memory CD4+ T cells sorted from the breast tumor. Subset meaning: memory CD4+ T cells, CD4+CD45RO+CD25-. The chain is built from TRBV28 and TRBJ2-1; 11 bases match TRBD2. The receptor was derived from a female donor with breast cancer. The CDR3 sequence is CASSTRLAGTPGEQFF. The CDR3 DNA sequence: TGTGCCAGCAGTACCCGACTAGCGGGGACCCCCGGTGAGCAGTTCTTC. The full variable domain, with the rest looked up from reference TRBV28 and TRBJ2-1, is DVKVTQSSRYLVKRTGEKVFLECVQDMDHENMFWYRQDPGLGLRLIYFSYDVKMKEKGDIPEGYSVSREKKERFSLILESASTNQTSMYLCASSTRLAGTPGEQFFGPGTRLTVL.